This TCR beta chain was observed in a study of shared clonotypes between healthy human individuals. Naive-designated CD8 cells lacked CD45RO, were positively enriched for CCR7, and omitted terminally differentiated effector memory CD45RA+ cells. Of note for this clone: The target antigen is unknown.

Study-wide results and caveats: Only a few donors were included, so the genetic and exposure-history diversity represented was limited. In this cohort, only blood was sampled, and tissue repertoires likely differ.

Clones were read by immunoSEQ multiplex PCR, and TCRdb kept only the in-frame ones, dropping some. The table has around 610,000 clones, around 96% seen once. This CDR3 has 14 amino acids. CDR1 and CDR2 from the germline V gene are SGHNT and YYREEE (reference sequence). Trimming left V 0 bases short and J 1 base short, with 7 bases between. This TCR was recovered from a woman aged 25 to 39 in good health. The chain links TRBV5-4 to TRBJ1-1, with a weak D call TRBD1 (5 bases). The sample consisted of naive CD8+ T cells sorted from blood. This CDR3 is CASSLGQRNTEAFF. Written as DNA, the CDR3 is TGTGCCAGCAGCTTGGGACAGAGGAACACTGAAGCTTTCTTT.